These 7 T cell receptor beta chains share one sample of origin, sequenced in a study of Ad26.COV2.S vaccination and SARS-CoV-2 variants. Clones were read by immunoSEQ multiplex PCR, and TCRdb kept only the in-frame ones, dropping some. The sample gives roughly 420,000 clones, 88% of which show up once; less than 4.5% is in the top ten. Treatment defined: over 15 received Ad26.COV2.S at low or high dose, single or two shots; about 5 received placebo; per-sample allocation not given. The study sampled participants on day 63 after the first vaccine or placebo injection. Sequenced material: peripheral blood, taken in a trial of Ad26.COV2.S vaccine versus placebo. The source of these receptors is a person between 18 and 59 years old who received the Ad26.COV2.S COVID-19 vaccine or a placebo.

Concerning this clone itself: The sample contains more than one DNA sequence encoding this CDR3. V gene TRBV5-1 combines with J gene TRBJ2-7; 11 bases agree with TRBD1. Germline V gene lookup returns CDR1 SGHRS and CDR2 YFSETQ. V was clipped by 4 bases and J by 2 bases; unmatched bases: 2. The CDR3 is 14 amino acids. The CDR3 sequence: CASSPGQGAYEQYF. DNA of the CDR3: TGCGCCAGCAGCCCGGGACAGGGGGCCTACGAGCAGTACTTC.

This chain connects TRBV6-5 to TRBJ2-3, with D possibly TRBD1 on 6 matching bases. V lost 4 bases and J lost 5, with 19 bases in between. This CDR3 region has 16 residues. Per the germline V gene, CDR1 is MNHEY and CDR2 is SVGAGI. The CDR3 DNA follows: TGTGCCAGCAGTTCAGGGGCCTCTCGAGCGAGAGATACGCAGTATTTT. Translating gives CASSSGASRARDTQYF.

The V gene is TRBV4-2, the J gene TRBJ1-4, with 9 bases matching TRBD1. The germline CDR1 and CDR2 sequences are LGHNA and YNFKEQ. With 4 bases clipped from V and 8 bases from J, the junction kept 8 bases outside the gene matches. There are 15 residues in the CDR3. The chain's CDR3 is CASSRSGQGEEKLFF. The CDR3 DNA sequence: TGTGCCAGCAGCCGATCGGGACAGGGTGAAGAAAAACTGTTTTTT.

The chain has TRBV7-8 and TRBJ2-2, with D perhaps TRBD1 (6 bases). V was clipped by 3 bases and J by 1 base, with 12 bases between them. CDR1 and CDR2 (germline): SGHVS, FQNEAQ. This CDR3 is 16 amino acids long. The CDR3 spells CASSLRRTENTGELFF. In DNA form, the CDR3 reads TGTGCCAGCAGCTTGAGGAGGACAGAGAACACCGGGGAGCTGTTTTTT.

The chain recombines TRBV5-1 with TRBJ2-5; 10 nucleotides align to TRBD2. Germline CDR1 SGHRS, CDR2 YFSETQ. This CDR3 is 17 amino acids long. Germline trimming cut 4 bases from V and 5 bases from J; bases unmatched to any gene: 14. CDR3 region: CASSISGTSDGVETQYF. The CDR3 DNA follows: TGCGCCAGCAGCATTTCCGGGACTAGCGACGGGGTGGAGACCCAGTACTTC.

The chain carries TRBV7-2 and TRBJ2-2; D gene unclear. Germline-derived CDR1 and CDR2 are SGHTA and FQGNSA. The CDR3 has 14 amino acids. V was pared by 6 bases and J by 3 bases, with 11 bases between. CDR3: CASSNFLHTGELFF. For the CDR3, the DNA is TGTGCCAGCAGTAACTTCCTGCACACCGGGGAGCTGTTTTTT.

This chain uses TRBV11-2 with TRBJ1-2; D possibly corresponds to TRBD1 (6 bases). From germline, CDR1 is SGHAT and CDR2 FQNNGV. The CDR3 totals 14 residues. V was trimmed by 5 bases and J by 4 bases, leaving 14 bases between them. The CDR3 protein is CASSVTGTSYGYTF. DNA of the CDR3: TGTGCCAGCAGCGTAACCGGGACAAGCTATGGCTACACCTTC. The complete variable domain, with remaining parts taken from reference TRBV11-2 and TRBJ1-2, reads EAGVAQSPRYKIIEKRQSVAFWCNPISGHATLYWYQQILGQGPKLLIQFQNNGVVDDSQLPKDRFSAERLKGVDSTLKIQPAKLEDSAVYLCASSVTGTSYGYTFGSGTRLTVV.